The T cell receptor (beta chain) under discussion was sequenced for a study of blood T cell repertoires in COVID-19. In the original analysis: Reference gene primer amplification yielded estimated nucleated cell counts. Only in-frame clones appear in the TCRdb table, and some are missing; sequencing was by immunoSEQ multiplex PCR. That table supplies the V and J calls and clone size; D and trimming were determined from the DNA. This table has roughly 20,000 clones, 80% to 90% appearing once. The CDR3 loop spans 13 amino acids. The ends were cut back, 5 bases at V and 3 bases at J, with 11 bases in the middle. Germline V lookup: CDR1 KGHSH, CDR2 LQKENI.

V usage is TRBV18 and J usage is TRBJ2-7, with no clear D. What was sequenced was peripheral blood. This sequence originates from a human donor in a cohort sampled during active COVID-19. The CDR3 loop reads CASSGDSFYEQYF. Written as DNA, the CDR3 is TGTGCCAGCTCAGGTGACTCATTCTACGAGCAGTACTTC.